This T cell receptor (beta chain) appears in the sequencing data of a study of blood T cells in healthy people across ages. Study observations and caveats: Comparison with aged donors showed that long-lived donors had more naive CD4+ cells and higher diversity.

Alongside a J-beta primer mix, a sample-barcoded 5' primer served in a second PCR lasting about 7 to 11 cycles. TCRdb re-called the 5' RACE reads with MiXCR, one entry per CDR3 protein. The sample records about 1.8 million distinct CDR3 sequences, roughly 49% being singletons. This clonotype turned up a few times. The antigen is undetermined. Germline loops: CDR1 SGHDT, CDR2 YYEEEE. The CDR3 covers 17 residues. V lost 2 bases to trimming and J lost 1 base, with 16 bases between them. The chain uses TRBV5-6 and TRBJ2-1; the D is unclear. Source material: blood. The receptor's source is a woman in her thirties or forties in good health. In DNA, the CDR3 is TGTGCCAGCAGCTTCCCGGAAGTCGGCGGTTCCTACAATGAGCAGTTCTTC. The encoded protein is CASSFPEVGGSYNEQFF. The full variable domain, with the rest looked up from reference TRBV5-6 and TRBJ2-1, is DAGVTQSPTHLIKTRGQQVTLRCSPKSGHDTVSWYQQALGQGPQFIFQYYEEEERQRGNFPDRFSGHQFPNYSSELNVNALLLGDSALYLCASSFPEVGGSYNEQFFGPGTRLTVL.